This T cell receptor beta chain was found in a study of T cell changes during pregnancy in multiple sclerosis. Data came from immunoSEQ multiplex PCR; TCRdb stores just in-frame clones and leaves some out. The table lists about 47,000 clones, 93% of them singletons. Trimming took 3 bases from V and 10 from J; bases not matched to a gene: 10. The length of the CDR3 is 16 residues. In germline, CDR1 is SGDLS, CDR2 YYNGEE. The chain uses TRBV9 and TRBJ2-1, with 13 bases aligning to TRBD2. This specimen consisted of peripheral blood, obtained in the second trimester of pregnancy. The receptor was isolated from a female donor with multiple sclerosis, enrolled in a pregnancy study. The CDR3 protein is CASSEGTSGAPREQFF. The DNA of the CDR3 is TGTGCCAGCAGCGAGGGGACTAGCGGGGCCCCTAGAGAGCAGTTCTTC.